The source of this T cell receptor (beta chain) is a study of vaccination and CD4 T cells after COVID-19. The Oncomine TCR Beta short-read assay was applied to DNA of cultured CD4+ T cells. TCRdb itself ran the PCR reads through MiXCR, one entry per CDR3 protein. Altogether around 9,700 distinct CDR3 sequences are present, about a quarter being singletons, with the ten largest covering 24%. As regards this clonotype: Its specificity is unknown.

V dropped 2 bases and J dropped 5; count of bases not matched to a gene: 7. The germline V gene encodes CDR1 SGHTA and CDR2 FQGNSA. CDR3 length: 15 residues. Treatment reported: roughly 10-day PBMC culture with coronavirus spike peptide pools or control peptides (ViraFEST assay). The sequencing used CD4+ T cells from blood, cultured in vitro, collected after SARS-CoV-2 vaccination. This sequence originates from a human donor who had recovered from COVID-19. The chain joins TRBV7-2 to TRBJ1-1; 8 positions agree with TRBD1. In DNA form, the CDR3 reads TGTGCCAGCAGCTTACCAGGACAGGGTAAAACTGAAGCTTTCTTT. Protein product: CASSLPGQGKTEAFF.